The subject of this entry is one TCR beta chain. The time point denotes: after trial treatment. Treatment in this sample: LDRT plus nivolumab, ipilimumab, low-dose cyclophosphamide and aspirin (RACIN trial). Primers targeting TRAV and TRBV primed first-strand cDNA, covering alpha and beta chains. It was with a constant-region primer and a V-primer adapter that TCRs were amplified over around 18 PCR cycles. TCRdb reprocessed the reads with MiXCR, giving one entry per CDR3 protein. The table records tens of thousands of distinct CDR3 sequences, under 25% of them present only once. These data belong to a study of low-dose radiotherapy and immunotherapy resistance in tumors. Study-level background: The regimen for patients comprised intravenous nivolumab 240 mg every two weeks plus intravenous ipilimumab 1 mg/kg every six weeks.

Trimming at V came to 1 base and at J to 0 bases, leaving 3 bases not matched to a gene. Germline-derived CDR1 and CDR2 are LGHDT and YNNKEL (reference sequence). The CDR3 totals 17 residues. This TCR derives from a female donor with ovarian cancer. The chain recombines TRBV3-1 with TRBJ2-1, with TRBD2 identical over 10 bases. The sample here was PBMCs, taken after low-dose radiotherapy plus immunotherapy. The CDR3 DNA is TGTGCCAGCAGCCAAGCTAGCGGGGGTAGCTCCTACAATGAGCAGTTCTTC. Its protein product is CASSQASGGSSYNEQFF.